Listed here are 27 T cell receptor beta chains from one sample, sequenced in a study of blood T cell repertoires in COVID-19. The data were produced by immunoSEQ multiplex PCR, yet TCRdb's version contains in-frame clones alone and is incomplete. This sample has tens of thousands of clones; roughly 82% occur once, and the top ten carry roughly 10%. Sequences were obtained from peripheral blood. Receptor source: a man aged 50-60 years with acute or convalescent COVID-19.

The chain combines TRBV5-4 with TRBJ1-2; maybe TRBD1 (6 bases). The CDR3 has 13 residues. Trimming took off 0 bases at V and 7 bases at J, with 10 bases between the two ends. CDR1 SGHNT and CDR2 YYREEE come from the germline V gene (reference sequence). CDR3 amino acids: CASSLDNRVGYTF. CDR3 nucleotide sequence: TGTGCCAGCAGCTTGGACAACAGGGTTGGCTACACCTTC.

The chain joins TRBV11-2 to TRBJ2-3, with D perhaps matching TRBD2 (7 bases). This CDR3 is built from 16 residues. CDR1 is SGHAT, CDR2 FQNNGV, per germline. The V and J ends lost 3 bases and 6 bases respectively, with 19 bases between them. The CDR3 nucleotides read TGTGCCAGCAGCTTCTCACGGGGGGCAAGGGGGGATACGCAGTATTTT. Its translation is CASSFSRGARGDTQYF.

The chain recombines TRBV9 with TRBJ1-6; tentative D call: TRBD1 (5 bases). V was shortened by 4 bases and J by 8 bases, with 16 bases between the two germline ends. The CDR3 consists of 15 residues. In germline, CDR1 is SGDLS, CDR2 YYNGEE. The CDR3 sequence: CASSSTTGTHSPLHF. CDR3 bases: TGTGCCAGCAGCTCAACTACCGGGACTCATTCACCCCTCCACTTT.

The J gene is TRBJ1-2, the V gene TRBV28; TRBD1 aligns across 7 bases. The CDR3 extends over 16 amino acids. The germline gives CDR1 MDHEN, CDR2 SYDVKM. V was clipped by 4 bases and J by 2 bases; unmatched bases: 10. This CDR3 reads CASSSKQGRGNYGYTF. The CDR3, as DNA: TGTGCCAGCAGTTCCAAACAGGGGAGAGGGAACTATGGCTACACCTTC.

The chain is built from TRBV9 and TRBJ2-2; 7 bases line up with TRBD1. Germline CDR1 and CDR2: SGDLS and YYNGEE. This CDR3 has 15 amino acids. V shed 4 bases and J 3 bases; nucleotides not matched to a gene: 6. The CDR3 DNA reads as TGTGCCAGCAGCTCAGAGGGGGCCTACACCGGGGAGCTGTTTTTT. Its translation: CASSSEGAYTGELFF.

The V gene is TRBV15, the J gene TRBJ2-5, with D possibly TRBD1 on 5 matching bases. This CDR3 spans 16 amino acids. Germline CDR1 reads LNHNV; CDR2 reads YYDKDF (reference sequence). Trimming took 1 base from V and 5 from J, leaving 17 bases between them. The CDR3 coding sequence is TGTGCCACCAGCAGAGCATTGTCTTGGGGCGAGGAGACCCAGTACTTC. Translating it yields CATSRALSWGEETQYF. Looking up the rest from reference TRBV15 and TRBJ2-5 gives the full variable domain: DAMVIQNPRYQVTQFGKPVTLSCSQTLNHNVMYWYQQKSSQAPKLLFHYYDKDFNNEADTPDNFQSRRPNTSFCFLDIRSPGLGDTAMYLCATSRALSWGEETQYFGPGTRLLVL.

The J gene is TRBJ2-7, the V gene TRBV9, with TRBD2 identical over 9 bases. J was trimmed by 6 bases and V by 4 bases; bases with no gene match: 14. The CDR3 sequence is 16 residues long. Germline CDR1 SGDLS, CDR2 YYNGEE. CDR3 amino acids: CASSPLRLAEISEQYF. CDR3 nucleotide sequence: TGTGCCAGCAGCCCCCTTAGACTAGCGGAAATCTCCGAGCAGTACTTC.

The chain has TRBV4-3 and TRBJ2-5, with 10 nucleotides matching TRBD2. CDR1 and CDR2 from the germline V gene are LGHNA and YSLEER. The CDR3 length is 17 residues. V dropped 0 bases and J dropped 1; count of bases not matched to a gene: 5. The CDR3 sequence is CASSQERGLAVQETQYF. Written as DNA, the CDR3 is TGCGCCAGCAGCCAAGAACGAGGACTAGCGGTCCAAGAGACCCAGTACTTC.

The chain links TRBV29-1 to TRBJ2-1; D might be TRBD1 (6 bases). This CDR3 has 14 residues. CDR1 and CDR2 (germline): SQVTM, ANQGSEA. The ends were cut back, 6 bases at V and 0 bases at J, with 12 bases in the middle. The CDR3 sequence is CSVVTGRSYNEQFF. CDR3 sequence (DNA): TGCAGCGTCGTAACAGGGCGCTCCTACAATGAGCAGTTCTTC.

The chain employs TRBV25-1 and TRBJ1-1; 8 bases match TRBD1. The germline CDR1 and CDR2 sequences are MGHDK and SYGVNS. V dropped 3 bases and J dropped 7; count of bases not matched to a gene: 4. This CDR3 is 13 amino acids long. Written as DNA, the CDR3 is TGTGCCAGCAGTGATCTTGACAGGGGTGAAGCTTTCTTT. It encodes CASSDLDRGEAFF.

The chain combines TRBV6-2 or TRBV6-3 with TRBJ1-1; 10 positions agree with TRBD1. V gave up 2 bases and J gave up 6 bases; unmatched junction bases: 6. Per the germline V gene, CDR1 is MNHEY and CDR2 is SVGEGT. This CDR3 spans 15 amino acids. The chain's CDR3 is CASSYPGQGGSEAFF. The CDR3 DNA sequence: TGTGCCAGCAGTTACCCCGGACAGGGGGGGTCTGAAGCTTTCTTT.

The chain carries TRBV2 and TRBJ1-1; D not resolved. Germline CDR1 is SNHLY and CDR2 is FYNNEI. The CDR3 contains 12 residues. Trimming took 2 bases from V and 4 from J, leaving 5 bases between them. Here the CDR3 DNA reads TGTGCCAGCAGTGAACATTTCACTGAAGCTTTCTTT. It translates to CASSEHFTEAFF.

The rearrangement joins TRBV7-2 to TRBJ1-4, with TRBD1 identical over 8 bases. The V gene end was trimmed by 4 bases and the J gene end by 7 bases; junction bases not matched to a gene: 8. Germline CDR1 reads SGHTA; CDR2 reads FQGNSA. CDR3 length: 15 amino acids. CDR3 nucleotides: TGTGCCAGCAGCTCGTCAGGGGGCATTAGTGAAAAACTGTTTTTT. Encoded protein: CASSSSGGISEKLFF.

The count of this clone is one. The genes are TRBV24-1 and TRBJ2-2; 10 bases match TRBD1. The CDR3 length is 17 residues. V shed 3 bases and J 0 bases; nucleotides not matched to a gene: 3. The germline V gene has CDR1 KGHDR and CDR2 SFDVKD. The chain's CDR3 is CATSDTGQGANTGELFF. The CDR3, as DNA: TGTGCCACCAGTGATACTGGACAGGGGGCGAACACCGGGGAGCTGTTTTTT.

Turning to this clone: This CDR3 is also generated by other DNA sequences in the sample. This rearrangement joins TRBV7-2 to TRBJ1-5, with unresolved D. This CDR3 contains 12 residues. The germline V gene has CDR1 SGHTA and CDR2 FQGNSA. Trimming took 3 bases from V and 3 from J, leaving 3 bases between them. The CDR3 DNA is TGTGCCAGCAGCTTTTACAATCAGCCCCAGCATTTT. It yields the protein CASSFYNQPQHF.

This clone appeared once. The V gene is TRBV7-6, the J gene TRBJ2-3; 9 bases fit TRBD2. The junction had 10 bases not matched to a gene; V was cut back by 2 bases and J by 1 base. The germline V gene has CDR1 SGHVS and CDR2 FNYEAQ. This CDR3 has 18 amino acids. The CDR3 protein is CASSLRLLAGSGTDTQYF. Written as DNA, the CDR3 is TGTGCCAGCAGCTTAAGGTTGCTAGCGGGGTCGGGCACAGATACGCAGTATTTT. Full variable domain (remainder filled in from reference TRBV7-6 and TRBJ2-3): GAGVSQSPRYKVTKRGQDVALRCDPISGHVSLYWYRQALGQGPEFLTYFNYEAQQDKSGLPNDRFSAERPEGSISTLTIQRTEQRDSAMYRCASSLRLLAGSGTDTQYFGPGTRLTVL.

V and J are TRBV11-2 and TRBJ1-1; D call uncertain. The V end was cut by 4 bases, the J end by 10 bases, with 10 bases between. Germline CDR1 reads SGHAT; CDR2 reads FQNNGV. CDR3 size: 11 residues. The CDR3 DNA reads TGTGCCAGCAGCTGGGCCGGTGGAGCTTTCTTT. It translates to CASSWAGGAFF.

The V call is TRBV7-2, the J call TRBJ1-2; no firm D call. This CDR3 comprises 13 residues. V was trimmed by 2 bases and J by 3 bases, leaving 7 bases between them. Germline values: CDR1 SGHTA, CDR2 FQGNSA. The CDR3 is CASSLREYYGYTF. The CDR3 DNA follows: TGTGCCAGCAGCTTACGGGAATACTATGGCTACACCTTC.

Written as DNA, the CDR3 is TGTGCCAGCAGCAACCGACAAGCCAACTACGAGCAGTACTTC. Its translation: CASSNRQANYEQYF. The rearrangement links TRBV7-3 to TRBJ2-7; D is uncertain. CDR3 size: 14 residues. V gave up 5 bases and J gave up 3 bases, with 14 bases separating them. CDR1 SGHTA and CDR2 FQGTGA come from the germline V gene.

The chain uses TRBV7-2 and TRBJ1-3; no definite D call. The germline V gene has CDR1 SGHTA and CDR2 FQGNSA. This CDR3 has 15 residues. The ends were cut back, 2 bases at V and 2 bases at J, with 10 bases in the middle. The DNA for the CDR3 is TGTGCCAGCAGCTTATCGGAGGGAGCTGGAAACACCATATATTTT. This translates into CASSLSEGAGNTIYF. Drawing the rest from reference TRBV7-2 and TRBJ1-3, the complete variable domain is GAGVSQSPSNKVTEKGKDVELRCDPISGHTALYWYRQSLGQGLEFLIYFQGNSAPDKSGLPSDRFSAERTGGSVSTLTIQRTQQEDSAVYLCASSLSEGAGNTIYFGEGSWLTVV.

This clone is medium-sized (0.01 to 0.1%) by share. The CDR3 region has the DNA TGTGCCAGCAGGCTCGGGACAGTACGTACTGAAGCTTTCTTT. This codes for CASRLGTVRTEAFF. This chain joins TRBV6-5 and TRBJ1-1, with 7 bases lining up with TRBD1. V lost 6 bases, J lost 5 bases, and 9 bases stayed unmatched. The CDR3 consists of 14 residues. Looked up from germline, CDR1 is MNHEY and CDR2 is SVGAGI.

V and J are TRBV5-1 and TRBJ1-1; 7 nucleotides agree with TRBD1. From germline, CDR1 is SGHRS and CDR2 YFSETQ. This CDR3 comprises 18 residues. Trimming at V came to 0 bases and at J to 0 bases, leaving 11 bases not matched to a gene. The CDR3 region is CASSLARQGNLLNTEAFF. CDR3 in DNA: TGCGCCAGCAGCTTGGCCAGACAGGGTAATCTCTTGAACACTGAAGCTTTCTTT. Filled out from reference TRBV5-1 and TRBJ1-1, the complete variable domain reads KAGVTQTPRYLIKTRGQQVTLSCSPISGHRSVSWYQQTPGQGLQFLFEYFSETQRNKGNFPGRFSGRQFSNSRSEMNVSTLELGDSALYLCASSLARQGNLLNTEAFFGQGTRLTVV.

This rearrangement joins TRBV5-1 to TRBJ2-5; tentatively, D is TRBD1 (6 bases). Germline CDR1 reads SGHRS; CDR2 reads YFSETQ. This CDR3 region has 14 residues. V gave up 5 bases and J gave up 0 bases, with 11 bases separating them. The CDR3 coding sequence is TGCGCCAGCAGTAGACAGGACAACCAAGAGACCCAGTACTTC. Residues: CASSRQDNQETQYF.

The V call is TRBV15, the J call TRBJ2-2, with 8 bases matching TRBD2. The CDR3 runs to 17 residues. Germline V gives CDR1 LNHNV, CDR2 YYDKDF (reference sequence). V shed 1 base and J 4 bases; nucleotides not matched to a gene: 8. The CDR3 sequence: CATSRARGGPGTGELFF. The CDR3 nucleotides are TGTGCCACCAGCAGAGCCCGGGGGGGCCCTGGCACCGGGGAGCTGTTTTTT.

This clone was found a few times. J is TRBJ2-7 and V is TRBV7-2; TRBD1 matches at 7 bases. Germline CDR1 and CDR2: SGHTA and FQGNSA. CDR3 length equals 14 residues. J gave up 3 bases and V 5 bases, and 7 bases lay outside the gene matches. CDR3 nucleotide sequence: TGTGCCAGCAGCAAGGGACAGAGTCGCTACGAGCAGTACTTC. Protein: CASSKGQSRYEQYF. Variable domain in full (rest from reference TRBV7-2 and TRBJ2-7): GAGVSQSPSNKVTEKGKDVELRCDPISGHTALYWYRQSLGQGLEFLIYFQGNSAPDKSGLPSDRFSAERTGGSVSTLTIQRTQQEDSAVYLCASSKGQSRYEQYFGPGTRLTVT.

The chain couples TRBV7-2 to TRBJ1-5; the D gene is possibly TRBD1 (5 bases). CDR3 length equals 14 residues. From germline, CDR1 is SGHTA and CDR2 FQGNSA. V gave up 0 bases and J gave up 6 bases, with 9 bases separating them. DNA of the CDR3: TGTGCCAGCAGCTTAGCGGGGGGAGCTCAGCCCCAGCATTTT. Translating it yields CASSLAGGAQPQHF. The whole variable domain, remainder taken from reference TRBV7-2 and TRBJ1-5, is GAGVSQSPSNKVTEKGKDVELRCDPISGHTALYWYRQSLGQGLEFLIYFQGNSAPDKSGLPSDRFSAERTGGSVSTLTIQRTQQEDSAVYLCASSLAGGAQPQHFGDGTRLSIL.

This clone was picked up one time. V usage is TRBV25-1 and J usage is TRBJ1-4, with 7 bases matching TRBD1. In germline, CDR1 is MGHDK, CDR2 SYGVNS. The CDR3 contains 13 residues. Trimming removed 7 bases from V and 4 bases from J; junction bases left unmatched: 3. CDR3 DNA sequence: TGTGCCAGCAACAGGGGAAGTAATGAAAAACTGTTTTTT. Residues: CASNRGSNEKLFF.